The T cell receptor (beta chain) described here comes from a study of T cell responses to AZD1222 COVID-19 vaccine. Study as a whole: Combined were second doses at about 4 or about 12 weeks.

Using immunoSEQ multiplex PCR, the repertoire was profiled, and TCRdb retains in-frame clones only, with some absent. The sample includes about 94,000 clones, roughly 90% seen only once; the top ten take over 7.5%. Of note for this clone: Additional DNA sequences in this sample encode the identical CDR3.

CDR1 and CDR2 from the germline V gene are MNHEY and SMNVEV (reference sequence). This CDR3 is 14 amino acids long. V was pared by 5 bases and J by 5 bases, with 4 bases of the junction left unmatched. Sample: peripheral blood, taken on day 0 of AZD1222 vaccination. The genes are TRBV27 and TRBJ1-5, with 9 bases matching TRBD1. The TCR comes from an adult in good health. CDR3 bases: TGTGCCAGCAGTCCGAGGACAGGGGATCAGCCCCAGCATTTT. This gives the protein CASSPRTGDQPQHF.